The following is a TCR beta chain sequence with its context. The assay was run at deep level. The authors loaded about 0.2 ug DNA, tens of thousands of T cell genomes, into sorted-subset replicate PCRs. Assay: immunoSEQ multiplex PCR; the TCRdb copy retains only in-frame clones and omits some. This sample has roughly 2.2 million clones; approximately 95% occur once, and the top ten carry about 0.39%. The data derive from a study of shared clonotypes between healthy human individuals. The CDR3 length is 15 residues. In germline, CDR1 is SGHDT, CDR2 YYEEEE. The V gene lost 4 bases and the J gene lost 0 bases, with 8 bases spanning the gap.

This TCR came from a man aged 18 to 29 in good health. Some clones in this sample may be carry-over from other donors' samples. The rearrangement joins TRBV5-6 to TRBJ2-6; unclear D gene. The sequenced sample consisted of naive CD4+ T cells from PBMCs. The subset is: CD45RA+ positively selected. CDR3 residues: CASSEQSSGANVLTF. The CDR3 nucleotides read TGTGCCAGCAGCGAGCAGAGCTCTGGGGCCAACGTCCTGACTTTC.